The source of this TCR beta chain is a study of human T cells and chemical hapten exposure. In the study overall: Alopecia areata, totalis or universalis affected patients, mainly female.

The germline V and J ends were trimmed by 2 bases and 5 bases, with 12 bases remaining between them. The CDR3 sequence is 14 residues long. The V gene's germline CDR1 is ENHRY and CDR2 SYGVKD. The time point: pre-sensitization, week 0. As for treatment: therapeutic diphenylcyclopropenone sensitization with weekly scalp DPC. Individual cDNA molecules each carried unique molecular identifiers attached by the library. MiXCR, applied by TCRdb to the RACE reads, yields one record per CDR3 protein. The table has roughly 380,000 distinct CDR3 sequences, approximately 5% seen once. In its sample, this clonotype was seen many times.

This sequence joins TRBV10-3 and TRBJ2-5; D is possibly TRBD1 (5 bases). The sequenced sample was whole blood, obtained in connection with sensitization to the hapten diphenylcyclopropenone (DPC). This TCR was sampled from a woman aged 45-65 years with alopecia areata. Some clones in this sample may be carry-over from other donors' samples. The CDR3 here is CAISEGSGSETQYF. As DNA, the CDR3 is TGTGCCATCAGTGAGGGGTCAGGGTCCGAGACCCAGTACTTC.